The source of this TCR beta chain is a study of OX40 agonist ivuxolimab in advanced cancers. Trimming took 7 bases from V and 2 from J; bases not matched to a gene: 5. The germline CDR1 and CDR2 sequences are LNHDA and SQIVND (reference sequence). CDR3 length: 14 residues. Sequencing used immunoSEQ multiplex PCR; TCRdb keeps in-frame clones, though not all of them. The data hold 50,000 to 65,000 clones, with 87% observed a single time. The receptor was derived from an adult with an advanced solid tumor such as melanoma, head and neck, liver or kidney cancer. The specimen was CD4+ or CD8+ T cells sorted from blood, collected in a trial of the OX40 agonist ivuxolimab. The V call is TRBV19, the J call TRBJ1-2; 9 bases are a match to TRBD1. CDR3 DNA: TGTGCCAGTACCCCGGGACAGGGAAACTATGGCTACACCTTC. Its translation: CASTPGQGNYGYTF.